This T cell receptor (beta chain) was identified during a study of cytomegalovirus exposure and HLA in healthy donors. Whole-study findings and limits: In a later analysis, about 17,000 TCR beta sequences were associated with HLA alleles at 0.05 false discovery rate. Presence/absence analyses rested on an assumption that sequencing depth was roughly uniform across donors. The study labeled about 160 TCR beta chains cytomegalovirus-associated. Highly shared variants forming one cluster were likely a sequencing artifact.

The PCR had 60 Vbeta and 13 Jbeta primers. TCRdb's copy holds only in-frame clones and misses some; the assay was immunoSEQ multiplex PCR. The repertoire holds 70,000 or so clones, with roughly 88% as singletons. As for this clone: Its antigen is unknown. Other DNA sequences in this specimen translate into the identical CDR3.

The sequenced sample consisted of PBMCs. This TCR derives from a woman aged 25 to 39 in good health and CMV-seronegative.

The CDR3 loop is CASSLGGNTEAFF. As DNA, the CDR3 is TGCGCCAGCAGCTTGGGAGGGAACACTGAAGCTTTCTTT. The rearrangement uses TRBV5-1 and TRBJ1-1; D gene unclear. CDR3 length equals 13 residues. Germline CDR1 and CDR2: SGHRS and YFSETQ. V dropped 0 bases and J dropped 1 base, with 4 bases sitting between them.